Each of the 18 T cell receptor beta chains below was sequenced from the same sample in a study of shared clonotypes between healthy human individuals. The assay was immunoSEQ multiplex PCR, and TCRdb's table has in-frame clones only and misses some. The table includes millions of clones, 93% detected once. The material sequenced was naive CD4+ T cells from PBMCs. Subset in this sample: CD45RA+ positively selected. These receptors all stem from a young man in good health. Some clones in this sample may be carry-over from other donors' samples.

This chain links TRBV28 with TRBJ2-3; D possibly corresponds to TRBD2 (6 bases). The V gene's germline CDR1 is MDHEN and CDR2 SYDVKM. V was shortened by 5 bases and J by 2 bases, with 11 bases between the two germline ends. CDR3 size: 14 residues. CDR3 nucleotides: TGTGCCAGCAGTACTAGCCCGCCCACAGATACGCAGTATTTT. Translated, it gives CASSTSPPTDTQYF. Together with reference TRBV28 and TRBJ2-3, the CDR3 gives the full variable domain: DVKVTQSSRYLVKRTGEKVFLECVQDMDHENMFWYRQDPGLGLRLIYFSYDVKMKEKGDIPEGYSVSREKKERFSLILESASTNQTSMYLCASSTSPPTDTQYFGPGTRLTVL.

The V call is TRBV7-8, the J call TRBJ2-7; 7 nucleotides match TRBD2. The ends lost 5 bases at V and 3 bases at J; junction bases unmatched: 7. This CDR3 has 14 residues. Germline V gene lookup returns CDR1 SGHVS and CDR2 FQNEAQ. DNA of the CDR3: TGTGCCAGCAGCGCGCGGACTAGTCGCTACGAGCAGTACTTC. Its translation is CASSARTSRYEQYF.

This chain uses TRBV5-1 with TRBJ1-2; possibly TRBD1 for D (5 bases). This CDR3 comprises 12 residues. Germline CDR1 reads SGHRS; CDR2 reads YFSETQ. V lost 4 bases to trimming and J lost 12 bases, with 16 bases between them. The CDR3 DNA reads as TGCGCCAGCAGCGTAGACAGAATAGGCCACACCTTC. This encodes CASSVDRIGHTF.

The chain combines TRBV5-5 with TRBJ2-7, with D perhaps TRBD2 (7 bases). The CDR3 length is 16 residues. Trimming took 7 bases from V and 2 from J, leaving 22 bases between them. Germline V gene lookup returns CDR1 SGHKS and CDR2 YYEKEE (reference sequence). The CDR3 nucleotides read TGTGCCAGCTCCAGGGGCCAGGTGGCGGGGGCCTACGAGCAGTACTTC. This translates into CASSRGQVAGAYEQYF.

Comment on this clone: Other nucleotide sequences from this sample produce the same CDR3. V and J are TRBV11-2 and TRBJ2-5; D is unclear. Germline-derived CDR1 and CDR2 are SGHAT and FQNNGV. The V gene lost 3 bases and the J gene lost 8 bases, with 10 bases spanning the gap. The CDR3 consists of 12 residues. The CDR3 DNA follows: TGTGCCAGCAGCTTGGTTGGCGGTACCCAGTACTTC. Translated, it gives CASSLVGGTQYF.

This clone was recorded once. V and J are TRBV6-6 and TRBJ2-7; unclear D gene. Trimming removed 1 base at V and 4 bases at J, with 14 bases between. The CDR3 covers 15 residues. CDR1 and CDR2 from the germline V gene are MNHNY and SVGAGI (reference sequence). The CDR3 reads CASSYFSRLKYEQYF. The CDR3 DNA sequence: TGTGCCAGCAGTTACTTTTCCCGTTTAAAGTACGAGCAGTACTTC.

V gene TRBV28 combines with J gene TRBJ1-5; no clear D gene. Germline V gene sequence: CDR1 MDHEN, CDR2 SYDVKM. Trimming pared 6 bases from V and 3 bases from J, leaving 12 bases between. CDR3 length: 14 residues. The CDR3 spells CASSGRNLNQPQHF. CDR3 sequence (DNA): TGTGCCAGCAGCGGACGCAACCTCAATCAGCCCCAGCATTTT.

This chain links TRBV5-8 with TRBJ2-7, with D maybe TRBD1 (5 bases). Germline CDR1 is SGHTS and CDR2 is YDEGEE. The CDR3 sequence is 14 residues long. Trimming cost V 4 bases and J 2 bases, with 13 bases left between them. The CDR3 protein is CASSPRVGPYEQYF. For the CDR3, the DNA is TGTGCCAGCAGCCCCAGGGTAGGGCCCTACGAGCAGTACTTC.

The chain recombines TRBV11-2 with TRBJ1-2; TRBD1 might be the D (5 bases). Germline CDR1 and CDR2: SGHAT and FQNNGV. This CDR3 spans 14 amino acids. Trimming cost V 5 bases and J 5 bases, with 15 bases left between them. For the CDR3, the DNA is TGTGCCAGCAGCCCCGTCGACAGTATTTATGGCTACACCTTC. As protein: CASSPVDSIYGYTF. Full variable domain (remainder filled in from reference TRBV11-2 and TRBJ1-2): EAGVAQSPRYKIIEKRQSVAFWCNPISGHATLYWYQQILGQGPKLLIQFQNNGVVDDSQLPKDRFSAERLKGVDSTLKIQPAKLEDSAVYLCASSPVDSIYGYTFGSGTRLTVV.

V gene TRBV18 combines with J gene TRBJ2-2; D is ambiguous. This CDR3 has 15 residues. Germline assignment: CDR1 KGHSH and CDR2 LQKENI. V lost 0 bases, J lost 9 bases, and 14 bases lay in between. The CDR3 sequence is CASSPPSNTARELFF. CDR3 coding DNA: TGTGCCAGCTCACCACCGTCAAACACGGCCCGGGAGCTGTTTTTT. The full variable domain, its missing parts supplied by reference TRBV18 and TRBJ2-2, is NAGVMQNPRHLVRRRGQEARLRCSPMKGHSHVYWYRQLPEEGLKFMVYLQKENIIDESGMPKERFSAEFPKEGPSILRIQQVVRGDSAAYFCASSPPSNTARELFFGEGSRLTVL.

The chain couples TRBV6-1 to TRBJ1-1; no definite D call. The V gene's germline CDR1 is MNHNS and CDR2 SASEGT. The CDR3 contains 11 residues. The V end was cut by 6 bases, the J end by 7 bases, with 9 bases between. The chain's CDR3 is CASRWRGEAFF. The CDR3, as DNA: TGTGCCAGCAGGTGGCGGGGTGAAGCTTTCTTT.

This clone was detected a few times. J is TRBJ1-2 and V is TRBV28; 7 bases are shared with TRBD1. The CDR3 is made up of 15 amino acids. Trimming at V came to 6 bases and at J to 8 bases, leaving 15 bases not matched to a gene. Germline V gene sequence: CDR1 MDHEN, CDR2 SYDVKM. The CDR3 sequence is CASSPSRGQGRGYTF. CDR3 DNA: TGTGCCAGCAGCCCCTCAAGGGGGCAGGGTAGAGGCTACACCTTC.

V gene TRBV30 combines with J gene TRBJ2-2, with 11 bases fitting TRBD2. V was clipped by 3 bases and J by 6 bases; unmatched bases: 6. The CDR3 spans 15 residues. Germline CDR1 and CDR2: GTSNPN and SVGIG (reference sequence). CDR3: CAWSRLAGNAGELFF. The CDR3 coding sequence is TGTGCCTGGAGCAGACTAGCGGGAAATGCCGGGGAGCTGTTTTTT. Full variable domain (outside the CDR3, taken from reference TRBV30 and TRBJ2-2): SQTIHQWPATLVQPVGSPLSLECTVEGTSNPNLYWYRQAAGRGLQLLFYSVGIGQISSEVPQNLSASRPQDRQFILSSKKLLLSDSGFYLCAWSRLAGNAGELFFGEGSRLTVL.

The V call is TRBV9, the J call TRBJ1-2, with a weak D call TRBD1 (5 bases). CDR1 SGDLS and CDR2 YYNGEE come from the germline V gene. The V gene lost 4 bases and the J gene lost 7 bases, with 8 bases spanning the gap. The CDR3 sequence is 11 residues long. This chain's CDR3 is CASSRGIGYTF. CDR3 in DNA: TGTGCCAGCAGCAGGGGAATTGGCTACACCTTC. The full variable domain, completed using reference TRBV9 and TRBJ1-2, is DSGVTQTPKHLITATGQRVTLRCSPRSGDLSVYWYQQSLDQGLQFLIQYYNGEERAKGNILERFSAQQFPDLHSELNLSSLELGDSALYFCASSRGIGYTFGSGTRLTVV.

The chain recombines TRBV7-8 with TRBJ2-5; D is uncertain. The CDR3 is 13 amino acids. Germline CDR1 SGHVS, CDR2 FQNEAQ. V shed 2 bases and J shed 2 bases, with 6 bases lying between them. In nucleotides, the CDR3 is TGTGCCAGCAGCTTAAGGCAGCAAGAGACCCAGTACTTC. This encodes CASSLRQQETQYF.

Concerning this clone: Other DNA sequences of this sample code for an identical CDR3. The chain joins TRBV7-3 to TRBJ2-1; unclear D gene. Germline loops: CDR1 SGHTA, CDR2 FQGTGA. The CDR3 is 13 amino acids. V was clipped by 2 bases and J by 7 bases, with 9 bases between them. CDR3 nucleotide sequence: TGTGCCAGCAGCTTAGTCGCCGGAAATGAGCAGTTCTTC. Its translation is CASSLVAGNEQFF. The complete variable domain, with remaining parts taken from reference TRBV7-3 and TRBJ2-1, reads GAGVSQTPSNKVTEKGKYVELRCDPISGHTALYWYRQSLGQGPEFLIYFQGTGAADDSGLPNDRFFAVRPEGSVSTLKIQRTERGDSAVYLCASSLVAGNEQFFGPGTRLTVL.

The chain couples TRBV2 to TRBJ2-1; no reliable D call. V lost 2 bases and J 5 bases, leaving 10 bases between the germline ends. Germline V lookup: CDR1 SNHLY, CDR2 FYNNEI. The CDR3 is 14 residues long. CDR3 loop: CASSETPDHNEQFF. CDR3 nucleotides: TGTGCCAGCAGTGAAACCCCGGACCACAATGAGCAGTTCTTC.

The CDR3 nucleotides are TGCGCCAGCAGCTTGGCACAACTGAACACCGGGGAGCTGTTTTTT. It is translated as CASSLAQLNTGELFF. The rearrangement links TRBV5-1 to TRBJ2-2, with D unclear. Per germline, CDR1 SGHRS and CDR2 YFSETQ. The CDR3 totals 15 residues. Trimming shortened V by 0 bases and J by 1 base, and 7 bases separated the two germline ends.